Sequencing of this T cell receptor beta chain was carried out in a study of early stage breast cancer tumors. The method was immunoSEQ multiplex PCR; TCRdb's version includes in-frame clones alone and lacks a portion of them. This sample has about 29,000 clones, with roughly 86% found just once. Germline V lookup: CDR1 SGHTA, CDR2 FQGTGA. The CDR3 totals 17 residues. V lost 1 base and J lost 5; bases outside the gene matches: 13. The chain uses TRBV7-3 and TRBJ1-1; 7 bases are shared with TRBD1. The sequence derives from a person aged 45 to 59 with breast cancer. Sequenced sample: blood. The CDR3 nucleotides read TGTGCCAGCAGCTTAAACCCCACGGGGGCAGGGGGGACTGAAGCTTTCTTT. Amino acids: CASSLNPTGAGGTEAFF.